The following is a TCR beta chain sequence with its context. This specimen belongs to a study of control samples from healthy donors and cancer patients. CDR1 is MNHNY, CDR2 SVGAGI, per germline (reference sequence). This CDR3 region has 13 residues. V lost 2 bases and J 5 bases, leaving 6 bases between the germline ends. TCRdb's copy holds only in-frame clones and misses some; the assay was immunoSEQ multiplex PCR. The table includes over 150,000 clones, 80% to 95% detected once. The TCR sequence derives from a middle-aged woman in good health. This sequence joins TRBV6-6 and TRBJ2-2; tentative D call: TRBD1 (6 bases). Material for sequencing was blood. In DNA, the CDR3 is TGTGCCAGCAGTTACGGACAGACCGGGGAGCTGTTTTTT. Its protein is CASSYGQTGELFF.